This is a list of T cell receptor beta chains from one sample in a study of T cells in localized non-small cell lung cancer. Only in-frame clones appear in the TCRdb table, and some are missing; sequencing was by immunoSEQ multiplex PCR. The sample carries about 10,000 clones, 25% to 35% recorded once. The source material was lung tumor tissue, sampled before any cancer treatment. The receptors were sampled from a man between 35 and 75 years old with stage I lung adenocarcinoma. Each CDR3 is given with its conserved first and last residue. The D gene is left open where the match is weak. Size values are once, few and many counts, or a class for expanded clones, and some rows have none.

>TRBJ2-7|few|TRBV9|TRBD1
CASRSGQGFIDEQYF
TGTGCCAGCAGATCCGGACAGGGGTTTATCGACGAGCAGTACTTC
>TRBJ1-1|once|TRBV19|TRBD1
CASMMGTANTEAFF
TGTGCCAGTATGATGGGGACAGCGAACACTGAAGCTTTCTTT
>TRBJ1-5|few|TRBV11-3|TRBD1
CASTPRQGLNQPQHF
TGTGCCAGCACCCCACGACAGGGCCTCAATCAGCCCCAGCATTTT
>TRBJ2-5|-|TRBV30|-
CAWSAGGTQETQYF
TGTGCCTGGAGTGCCGGCGGGACCCAAGAGACCCAGTACTTC
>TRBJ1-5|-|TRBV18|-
CASSPLSGSNQPQHF
TGTGCCAGCTCACCCTTGAGCGGGAGCAATCAGCCCCAGCATTTT
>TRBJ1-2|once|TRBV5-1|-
CASSLDGAGYGYTF
TGCGCCAGCAGCTTAGATGGGGCTGGTTATGGCTACACCTTC
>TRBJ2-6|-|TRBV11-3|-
CASLQALSGANVLTF
TGTGCCAGCCTGCAGGCCCTCTCTGGGGCCAACGTCCTGACTTTC
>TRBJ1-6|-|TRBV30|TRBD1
CAWSHQTSGTGANSPLHF
TGTGCCTGGAGTCACCAAACGTCCGGGACAGGGGCCAATTCACCCCTCCACTTT
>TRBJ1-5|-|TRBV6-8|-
CASSRGINNQPQHF
TGTGCCAGCAGTAGGGGCATTAACAATCAGCCCCAGCATTTT
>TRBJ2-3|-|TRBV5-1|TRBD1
CASSLEMAVGQGRTPQYF
TGCGCCAGCAGCTTGGAAATGGCAGTAGGACAGGGGCGAACTCCACAGTATTTT
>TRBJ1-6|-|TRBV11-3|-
CASSLVYRDSPLHF
TGTGCCAGCAGCTTAGTTTACAGGGATTCACCCCTCCACTTT
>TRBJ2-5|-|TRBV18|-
CASSPSQETQYF
TGTGCCAGCTCACCTTCCCAAGAGACCCAGTACTTC
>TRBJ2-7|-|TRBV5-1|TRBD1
CASSGTGNSYEQYF
TGCGCCAGCAGCGGGACAGGGAACTCCTACGAGCAGTACTTC
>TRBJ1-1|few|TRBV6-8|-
CASRQGITEAFF
TGTGCCAGCAGGCAGGGAATCACTGAAGCTTTCTTT
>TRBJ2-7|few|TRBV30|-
CAWGDSQSYEQYF
TGTGCCTGGGGGGATTCACAGAGCTACGAGCAGTACTTC
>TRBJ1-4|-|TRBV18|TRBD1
CASSSRDSWNEKLFF
TGTGCCAGCTCTTCTCGGGACAGCTGGAATGAAAAACTGTTTTTT
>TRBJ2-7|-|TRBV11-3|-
CASSSPSASYEQYF
TGTGCCAGCAGCTCCCCGAGCGCTTCCTACGAGCAGTACTTC
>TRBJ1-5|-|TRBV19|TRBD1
CASSATGVQPQHF
TGTGCCAGTAGCGCGACAGGGGTTCAGCCCCAGCATTTT
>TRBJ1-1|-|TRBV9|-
CASSDREMNTEAFF
TGTGCCAGCAGCGACAGGGAAATGAACACTGAAGCTTTCTTT
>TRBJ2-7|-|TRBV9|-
CASNPVGYEQYF
TGTGCCAGCAACCCGGTAGGCTACGAGCAGTACTTC
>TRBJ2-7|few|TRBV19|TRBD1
CASSSRTGSSYEQYF
TGTGCCAGTAGTTCTAGGACAGGTAGCTCCTACGAGCAGTACTTC
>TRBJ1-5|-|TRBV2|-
CASSDGGQPQHF
TGTGCCAGCAGTGACGGTGGTCAGCCCCAGCATTTT
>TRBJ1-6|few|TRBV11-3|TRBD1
CASRQQTGSNSPLHF
TGTGCCAGCAGACAGCAGACAGGGTCCAATTCACCCCTCCACTTT
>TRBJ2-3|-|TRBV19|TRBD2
CASSIDQSGGSDTQYF
TGTGCCAGTAGTATAGATCAGAGCGGGGGGTCAGATACGCAGTATTTT
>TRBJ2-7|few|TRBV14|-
CASSRSGYEQYF
TGTGCCAGCAGCCGGAGCGGATACGAGCAGTACTTC
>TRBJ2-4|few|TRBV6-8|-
CASSYVGNGDIQYF
TGTGCCAGCAGTTACGTGGGGAACGGGGACATTCAGTACTTC
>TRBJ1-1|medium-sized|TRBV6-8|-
CASRKTVNTEAFF
TGTGCCAGCAGAAAGACAGTGAACACTGAAGCTTTCTTT
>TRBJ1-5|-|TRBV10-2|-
CASSESRRENQPQHF
TGCGCCAGCAGTGAGTCCCGACGGGAAAATCAGCCCCAGCATTTT
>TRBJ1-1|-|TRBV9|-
CASSVEFLSDEAFF
TGTGCCAGCAGCGTAGAGTTCCTCAGCGATGAAGCTTTCTTT
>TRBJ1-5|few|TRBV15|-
CATSRGGEGQPQHF
TGTGCCACCAGCAGAGGAGGGGAGGGACAGCCCCAGCATTTT
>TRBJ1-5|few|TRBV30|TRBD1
CAWSLGQGVQPQHF
TGTGCCTGGAGCCTAGGACAGGGAGTCCAGCCCCAGCATTTT
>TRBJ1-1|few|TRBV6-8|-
CASSRRDTEAFF
TGTGCCAGCAGTAGGAGGGACACTGAAGCTTTCTTT
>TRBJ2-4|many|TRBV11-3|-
CASSFEGAKNIQYF
TGTGCCAGCAGCTTTGAAGGAGCCAAAAACATTCAGTACTTC
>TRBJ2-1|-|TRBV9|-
CASSVGVETYNEQFF
TGTGCCAGCAGCGTAGGCGTGGAGACCTACAATGAGCAGTTCTTC
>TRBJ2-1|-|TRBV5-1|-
CASSLSAGAWVNEQFF
TGCGCCAGCAGCTTATCGGCCGGGGCCTGGGTCAATGAGCAGTTCTTC
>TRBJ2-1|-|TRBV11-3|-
CASSPGGSYNEQFF
TGTGCCAGCAGCCCCGGCGGCTCCTACAATGAGCAGTTCTTC
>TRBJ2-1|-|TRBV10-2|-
CASSENRGSASEQFF
TGCGCCAGCAGTGAGAATCGGGGCTCGGCCAGTGAGCAGTTCTTC
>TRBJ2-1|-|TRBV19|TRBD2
CASSRRGDYNEQFF
TGTGCCAGTAGTAGGCGGGGGGATTACAATGAGCAGTTCTTC
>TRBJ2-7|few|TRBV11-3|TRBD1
CASSLGGELTYEQYF
TGTGCCAGCAGCCTAGGGGGCGAACTAACTTACGAGCAGTACTTC
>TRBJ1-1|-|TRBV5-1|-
CASSLEGRDTEAFF
TGCGCCAGCAGCTTGGAAGGCAGGGACACTGAAGCTTTCTTT
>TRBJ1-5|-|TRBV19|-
CASHRGNQPQHF
TGTGCCAGTCACAGGGGCAATCAGCCCCAGCATTTT
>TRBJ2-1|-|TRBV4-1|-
CASSQGGTAYNEQFF
TGCGCCAGCTCACAAGGGGGGACGGCCTACAATGAGCAGTTCTTC
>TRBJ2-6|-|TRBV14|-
CASSQVGAGANVLTF
TGTGCCAGCAGCCAAGTTGGGGCTGGGGCCAACGTCCTGACTTTC
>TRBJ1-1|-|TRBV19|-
CASSQDSGPGEAFF
TGTGCCAGTAGTCAGGACAGCGGGCCTGGTGAAGCTTTCTTT
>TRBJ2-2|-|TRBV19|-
CASTYRDTGELFF
TGTGCCAGTACGTACCGGGACACCGGGGAGCTGTTTTTT
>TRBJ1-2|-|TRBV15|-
CATSRSGPGGGGYTF
TGTGCCACCAGCAGATCTGGCCCCGGGGGAGGCGGCTACACCTTC
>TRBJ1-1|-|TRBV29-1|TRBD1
CSGNRGNTEAFF
TGCAGCGGAAACAGGGGGAACACTGAAGCTTTCTTT
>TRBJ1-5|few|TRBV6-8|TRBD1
CASSPRPGQGGDQPQHF
TGTGCCAGCAGCCCTCGACCGGGACAGGGAGGTGACCAGCCCCAGCATTTT
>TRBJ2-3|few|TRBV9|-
CASSVGTSPSDTQYF
TGTGCCAGCAGCGTAGGGACGAGCCCCTCAGATACGCAGTATTTT
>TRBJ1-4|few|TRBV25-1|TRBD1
CASWGQEYEKLFF
TGTGCCAGCTGGGGACAGGAGTATGAAAAACTGTTTTTT
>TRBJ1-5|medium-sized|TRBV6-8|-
CASSARRISGTNQPQHF
TGTGCCAGCAGTGCCCGTCGAATCTCTGGGACAAATCAGCCCCAGCATTTT
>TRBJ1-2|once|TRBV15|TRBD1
CATSSMSGQLFYGYTF
TGTGCCACCAGCTCTATGTCGGGACAGCTCTTTTATGGCTACACCTTC
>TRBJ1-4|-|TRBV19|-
CASSINPLPTNEKLFF
TGTGCCAGTAGTATAAACCCCCTACCAACTAATGAAAAACTGTTTTTT